The clone carrying this TCR beta chain was counted only a few times. 13 Jbeta primers and 60 Vbeta primers were used for the PCR. Using immunoSEQ multiplex PCR, the repertoire was profiled, and TCRdb retains in-frame clones only, with some absent. The sample contains 95,000 to 150,000 clones, around two thirds of which appear only once. The sample comes from a study of cytomegalovirus exposure and HLA in healthy donors. Losses at the gene ends were 2 bases for V and 3 bases for J; bases not matched to a gene: 7. CDR3 length: 15 residues. The V gene's germline CDR1 is MNHNY and CDR2 SVGAGI (reference sequence).

V and J are TRBV6-6 and TRBJ2-7; 7 bases are a match to TRBD2. This clonotype was sampled from a woman between 40 and 55 years old in good health and CMV-seropositive. The sample comprised PBMCs. CDR3 loop: CASSYSRGGIYEQYF. For the CDR3, the DNA is TGTGCCAGCAGTTACAGCCGCGGGGGAATCTACGAGCAGTACTTC.